Included here is one TCR beta chain sequence, with context. The antigen is not known. The data were obtained in a study of human T cells and chemical hapten exposure. Study-wide results and limits: Patch test score tracked positively with PT1 expanded TCR counts.

TCRdb reprocessed the RACE reads via MiXCR and lists one record per CDR3 protein. The data contain 350,000 to 450,000 distinct CDR3 sequences, roughly 5% of them seen just once; the ten biggest clones take up just over 2.5%. The V and J ends lost 5 bases and 5 bases respectively, with 18 bases between them. The CDR3 extends over 15 amino acids. Time point denoted: pre-sensitization, week 0. Treatment denoted: therapeutic diphenylcyclopropenone sensitization with weekly scalp DPC. This material consisted of whole blood, taken in connection with sensitization to the hapten diphenylcyclopropenone (DPC). This clonotype was sampled from a woman between 45 and 65 years old with alopecia areata. Some clones in this sample may be carry-over from other donors' samples. The J gene is TRBJ1-1, the V gene TRBV12-3 or TRBV12-4, with a weak D call TRBD1 (6 bases). The CDR3 region has the DNA TGTGCCAGCAGTCCCCACAGGGAATGGAGTACTGAAGCTTTCTTT. It specifies CASSPHREWSTEAFF.